This T cell receptor beta chain was profiled in a study of blood T cell repertoires in COVID-19. Across the study: Sites across the United States, Italy and Spain contributed samples from acute and convalescent COVID-19. Sources were T cells, B-cell-depleted T cells, or PBMCs; the material itself was cDNA or gDNA.

Authors' analysis steps: By means of reference gene primer amplification, nucleated cell counts were estimated. Here immunoSEQ multiplex PCR was the method, and the copy in TCRdb shows in-frame clones only, minus some. V and J calls and clone size follow that table, whereas D and trimming were derived from the DNA. This table has 200,000 to 250,000 clones, around 82% appearing once. Germline loops: CDR1 MNHEY, CDR2 SMNVEV (reference sequence). The V end lost 6 bases, the J end lost 7 bases, and 18 bases lay between the germline ends. The CDR3 is 14 residues long. Sequencing was done on a sample of peripheral blood. This TCR was sampled from a woman in her 70s with acute or convalescent COVID-19. V is TRBV27 and J is TRBJ1-1; D might be TRBD1 (6 bases). The CDR3 reads CASSQGNRQLEAFF. The CDR3 DNA reads TGTGCCAGCAGCCAGGGGAACCGGCAGCTTGAAGCTTTCTTT.